A single sample is the source of the 24 T cell receptor beta chains below, sequenced in a study of blood T cells in healthy people across ages. Sample-barcoded 5' priming and a J-beta primer mix drove a second PCR of about 6 to 12 cycles. TCRdb independently ran MiXCR on the 5' RACE reads; one entry per CDR3 protein. This sample has 1 million or so distinct CDR3 sequences; less than 50% occur once, and the top ten carry approximately 20%. The material sequenced was blood. Receptor source: a woman aged 60 to 75 in good health.

V gene TRBV20-1 combines with J gene TRBJ1-2, with a weak D call TRBD1 (6 bases). With 1 base removed from V and 6 bases from J, the gap between germline ends came to 12 bases. Germline V gene lookup returns CDR1 DFQATT and CDR2 SNEGSKA (reference sequence). The CDR3 contains 13 residues. This CDR3 is CSARVGAINGYTF. In nucleotides, the CDR3 is TGCAGTGCTAGAGTGGGGGCAATAAATGGCTACACCTTC.

The chain combines TRBV6-5 with TRBJ2-4, with TRBD2 matching 12 bases. The CDR3 contains 13 residues. V dropped 7 bases and J dropped 13; count of bases not matched to a gene: 8. Per germline, CDR1 MNHEY and CDR2 SVGAGI. In DNA form, the CDR3 reads TGTGCCAGCACCTGGACTAGCGGGACTGAGCAGTACTTC. It is translated as CASTWTSGTEQYF.

This chain joins TRBV10-2 and TRBJ2-5, with 7 bases identical to TRBD2. CDR1 is WSHSY, CDR2 SAAADI, per germline. CDR3 length: 16 amino acids. V shed 4 bases and J 5 bases; nucleotides not matched to a gene: 13. The CDR3 loop is CASSGGFGLEGETQYF. CDR3 in DNA: TGCGCCAGCAGTGGAGGATTTGGACTAGAAGGGGAGACCCAGTACTTC.

V is TRBV7-8 and J is TRBJ2-1, with D possibly TRBD1 on 5 matching bases. The germline V and J ends were trimmed by 5 bases and 8 bases, with 19 bases remaining between them. CDR3 length: 15 residues. Per germline, CDR1 SGHVS and CDR2 FQNEAQ. CDR3 amino acids: CASSTAGQGGHEQFF. CDR3 bases: TGTGCCAGCAGCACGGCTGGGCAGGGTGGCCATGAGCAGTTCTTC.

This sequence joins TRBV27 and TRBJ2-7; D not certain. The CDR3 contains 16 residues. Germline CDR1 reads MNHEY; CDR2 reads SMNVEV (reference sequence). With 5 bases removed from V and 3 bases from J, the gap between germline ends came to 20 bases. CDR3 coding DNA: TGTGCCAGCAGTCCGATTTTTAGTAAAGCCCACTACGAGCAGTACTTC. Translating it yields CASSPIFSKAHYEQYF.

This clonotype came up once. This sequence joins TRBV7-9 and TRBJ2-7; 10 bases align to TRBD2. The CDR3 totals 17 residues. From germline, CDR1 is SEHNR and CDR2 FQNEAQ (reference sequence). After removal of 4 bases from V and 7 bases from J, the junction contained 16 bases not matched to a gene. CDR3 region: CASSWDPISGRSNEQYF. The CDR3 nucleotides read TGTGCCAGCAGCTGGGATCCAATTAGCGGGAGGTCTAATGAGCAGTACTTC.

This clonotype has only a few counts. The junction shows a germline mismatch at one end, possibly a read error. V usage is TRBV6-1 and J usage is TRBJ1-1; perhaps TRBD1 as D (5 bases). The CDR3 totals 14 residues. Germline loops: CDR1 MNHNS, CDR2 SASEGT. The CDR3 region has the DNA TGTGCCAGCAGGGAAGGGGTAATGGGAGCTGAAGCTTTCTTT. It encodes CASREGVMGAEAFF.

V usage is TRBV25-1 and J usage is TRBJ1-2, with a weak D call TRBD1 (6 bases). Between the trimmed V and J ends, which lost 4 bases and 8 bases, there was a span of 17 bases. CDR1 and CDR2 (germline): MGHDK, SYGVNS. This CDR3 has 14 amino acids. The CDR3 protein is CASSGGGPASGYTF. The CDR3 nucleotides are TGTGCCAGCAGTGGTGGGGGCCCGGCAAGCGGCTACACCTTC.

The V and J genes are TRBV28 and TRBJ2-1; perhaps TRBD2 as D (6 bases). This CDR3 spans 16 amino acids. The ends were cut back, 0 bases at V and 0 bases at J, with 9 bases in the middle. Per germline, CDR1 MDHEN and CDR2 SYDVKM. CDR3 nucleotides: TGTGCCAGCAGTTTATGGACCGGGAGCTCCTACAATGAGCAGTTCTTC. Protein product: CASSLWTGSSYNEQFF. Complete variable domain (other parts from reference TRBV28 and TRBJ2-1): DVKVTQSSRYLVKRTGEKVFLECVQDMDHENMFWYRQDPGLGLRLIYFSYDVKMKEKGDIPEGYSVSREKKERFSLILESASTNQTSMYLCASSLWTGSSYNEQFFGPGTRLTVL.

This clonotype has only a few counts. This chain uses TRBV12-3 or TRBV12-4 with TRBJ2-5, with 7 bases matching TRBD2. V trimming: 5 bases; J trimming: 11 bases; junction bases outside the gene matches: 11. The CDR3 extends over 13 amino acids. The CDR3 DNA follows: TGTGCCAGCAGTCCCGGACTAGTTACGGTGCAGTACTTC. As protein: CASSPGLVTVQYF.

V and J are TRBV21-1 and TRBJ2-7; the D call in the table, TRBD1, was not verified against the DNA. TRBV21-1 is designated a pseudogene. The CDR3 totals 13 residues. In nucleotides, the CDR3 is TGTGCCAGCAGCCTACCGCGGGGGACCGAGCAGTACTTC. Its translation: CASSLPRGTEQYF.

The J gene is TRBJ1-2, the V gene TRBV27; D perhaps matches TRBD1 (6 bases). Per the germline V gene, CDR1 is MNHEY and CDR2 is SMNVEV (reference sequence). The germline V and J ends were trimmed by 6 bases and 5 bases, with 16 bases remaining between them. The CDR3 covers 14 residues. CDR3 loop: CASRNSGGNYGYTF. The DNA of the CDR3 is TGTGCCAGCAGGAACTCCGGGGGCAATTATGGCTACACCTTC.

This clonotype was seen more than once but under ten times. Its ends do not fully match the called genes, so a read error is possible. CDR3 protein: CATGDTGPYEQYF. In nucleotides, the CDR3 is TGTGCCACCGGTGACACAGGACCCTACGAGCAGTACTTC. The rearrangement uses TRBV24-1 and TRBJ2-7, with D possibly TRBD1 on 5 matching bases. The CDR3 covers 13 residues. The germline CDR1 and CDR2 sequences are KGHDR and SFDVKD.

Many counts were recorded for this clonotype. For the CDR3, the DNA is TGTGCCAGCATGAACAGTTACGAGCAGTACTTC. Its protein product is CASMNSYEQYF. The J gene is TRBJ2-7, the V gene TRBV28; D is unclear. Germline V gene data show CDR1 as MDHEN and CDR2 as SYDVKM. This CDR3 has 11 residues. V was shortened by 7 bases and J by 4 bases, with 8 bases between the two germline ends.

The chain links TRBV6-5 to TRBJ2-3; TRBD1 matches at 8 bases. The CDR3 runs 14 residues. Trimming cost V 6 bases and J 1 base; bases outside gene matches: 3. The germline gives CDR1 MNHEY, CDR2 SVGAGI. The CDR3 sequence: CASRKQGGTDTQYF. The DNA of the CDR3 is TGTGCCAGCAGAAAACAGGGGGGCACAGATACGCAGTATTTT.

This clonotype was recorded a few times. The chain links TRBV28 to TRBJ2-7, with unresolved D. V was trimmed by 3 bases and J by 1 base, leaving 10 bases between them. This CDR3 is built from 14 residues. Germline V lookup: CDR1 MDHEN, CDR2 SYDVKM. CDR3 DNA: TGTGCCAGCAGTTTTGTGGGCGTATCCTACGAGCAGTACTTC. Its translation is CASSFVGVSYEQYF.

This clonotype came up once. The chain joins TRBV27 to TRBJ1-1; D gene unclear. The V gene's germline CDR1 is MNHEY and CDR2 SMNVEV (reference sequence). The CDR3 totals 13 residues. Trimming shortened V by 5 bases and J by 1 base, and 8 bases separated the two germline ends. The CDR3 nucleotides are TGTGCCAGCAGTGCTTACCCGAACACTGAAGCTTTCTTT. It is translated as CASSAYPNTEAFF.

The chain links TRBV9 to TRBJ2-5; tentatively, D is TRBD1 or TRBD2 (6 bases each). CDR1 is SGDLS and CDR2 is YYNGEE in the germline V gene. V dropped 0 bases and J dropped 4 bases, with 10 bases sitting between them. The CDR3 runs to 14 residues. The DNA of the CDR3 is TGTGCCAGCAGCGTAGGGGGGGCTCGAGAGACCCAGTACTTC. This sequence encodes CASSVGGARETQYF.

This clonotype was seen a handful of times. The V and J genes are TRBV7-6 and TRBJ2-3, with 7 bases that match TRBD2. CDR3 length equals 15 residues. The germline V gene has CDR1 SGHVS and CDR2 FNYEAQ. The trim removed 6 bases at V and 6 bases at J, leaving 12 bases unmatched. The CDR3 nucleotides read TGTGCCAGCAGGGGGGGACCCCTGGGAGGGGATACGCAGTATTTT. Its translation: CASRGGPLGGDTQYF.

The sample holds many counts of this clonotype. V usage is TRBV6-6 and J usage is TRBJ2-4; D might be TRBD1 (5 bases). Trimming stripped 2 bases from V and 4 bases from J, with 15 bases between. CDR1 MNHNY and CDR2 SVGAGI come from the germline V gene (reference sequence). The CDR3 spans 16 residues. Here the CDR3 reads CASSYVRGTTKNIQYF. The CDR3 nucleotides read TGTGCCAGCAGTTACGTTAGGGGAACGACTAAAAACATTCAGTACTTC.

J is TRBJ2-5 and V is TRBV11-1; no clear D. Germline V CDR1 and CDR2: SGHAT, FQDESV (reference sequence). The CDR3 is 13 amino acids. Trimming left V 2 bases short and J 5 bases short, with 9 bases between. This CDR3 reads CASSLFPVETQYF. The CDR3 DNA is TGTGCCAGCAGCTTATTCCCGGTGGAGACCCAGTACTTC.

The chain combines TRBV5-5 with TRBJ2-5; D remains ambiguous. V was cut by 3 bases and J by 5 bases, with 17 bases left in between. The CDR3 is made up of 15 amino acids. Per germline, CDR1 SGHKS and CDR2 YYEKEE (reference sequence). In DNA form, the CDR3 reads TGTGCCAGCAGCTCCCAGGAAGGTTCGTGGGAGACCCAGTACTTC. The encoded protein is CASSSQEGSWETQYF.

V is TRBV12-3 or TRBV12-4 and J is TRBJ2-5, with 8 nucleotides matching TRBD1. The CDR3 has 14 residues. The V segment lost 3 bases and the J segment 11 bases; nucleotides outside the gene matches: 11. The CDR3 here is CASSFGGQVIGQYF. The DNA of the CDR3 is TGTGCCAGCAGTTTTGGGGGACAGGTAATAGGGCAGTACTTC.

The chain is built from TRBV7-9 and TRBJ2-1; a weak D match, TRBD2 (6 bases). Trimming cost V 11 bases and J 8 bases, with 22 bases left between them. This CDR3 has 14 residues. The germline CDR1 and CDR2 sequences are SEHNR and FQNEAQ (reference sequence). CDR3 DNA: TGTGCCGGCGCCGGGACTCCCCCTAACGATGAGCAGTTCTTC. Translating it yields CAGAGTPPNDEQFF.